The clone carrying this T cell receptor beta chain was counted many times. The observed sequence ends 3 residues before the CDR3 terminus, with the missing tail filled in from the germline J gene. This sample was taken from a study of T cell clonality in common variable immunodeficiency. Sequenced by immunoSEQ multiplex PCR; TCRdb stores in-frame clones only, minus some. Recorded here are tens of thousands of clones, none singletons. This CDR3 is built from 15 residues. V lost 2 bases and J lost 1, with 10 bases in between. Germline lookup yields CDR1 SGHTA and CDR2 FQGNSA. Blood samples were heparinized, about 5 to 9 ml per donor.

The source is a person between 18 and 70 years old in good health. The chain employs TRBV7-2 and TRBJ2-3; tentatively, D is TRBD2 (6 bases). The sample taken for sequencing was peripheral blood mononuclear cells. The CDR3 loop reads CASSLPASGTDTQYF. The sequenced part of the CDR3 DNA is TGTGCCAGCAGCTTACCAGCTAGCGGCACAGATACG.